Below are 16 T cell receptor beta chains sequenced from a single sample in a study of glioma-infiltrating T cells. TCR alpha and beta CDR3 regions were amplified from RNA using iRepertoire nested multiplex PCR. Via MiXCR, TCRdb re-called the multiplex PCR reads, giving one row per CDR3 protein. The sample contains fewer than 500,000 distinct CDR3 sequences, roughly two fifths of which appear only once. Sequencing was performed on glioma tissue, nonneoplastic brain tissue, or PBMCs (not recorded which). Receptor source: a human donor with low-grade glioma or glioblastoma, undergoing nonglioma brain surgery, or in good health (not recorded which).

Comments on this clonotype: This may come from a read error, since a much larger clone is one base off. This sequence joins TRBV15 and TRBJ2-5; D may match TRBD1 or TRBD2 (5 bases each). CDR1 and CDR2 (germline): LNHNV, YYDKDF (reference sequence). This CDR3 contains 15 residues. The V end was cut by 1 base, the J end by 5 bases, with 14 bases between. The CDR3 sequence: CATSRGGALGETQYF. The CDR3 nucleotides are TGTGCCACCAGCAGAGGAGGGGCCCTGGGGGAGACCCAGTACTTC.

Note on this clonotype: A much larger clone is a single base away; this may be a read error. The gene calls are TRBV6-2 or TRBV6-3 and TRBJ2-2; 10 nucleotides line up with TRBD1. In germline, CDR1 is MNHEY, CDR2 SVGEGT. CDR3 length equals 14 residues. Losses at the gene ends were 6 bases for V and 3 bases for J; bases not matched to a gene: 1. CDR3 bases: TGTGCCAGCAGCGGGACAGGGGACACCGGGGAGCTGTTTTTT. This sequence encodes CASSGTGDTGELFF.

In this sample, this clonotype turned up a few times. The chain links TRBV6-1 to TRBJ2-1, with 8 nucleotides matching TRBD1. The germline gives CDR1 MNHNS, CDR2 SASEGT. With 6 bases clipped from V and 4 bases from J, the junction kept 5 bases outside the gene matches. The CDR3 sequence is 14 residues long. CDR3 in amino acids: CASRGRGLYNEQFF. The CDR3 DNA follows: TGTGCCAGCAGGGGCAGGGGGCTTTACAATGAGCAGTTCTTC.

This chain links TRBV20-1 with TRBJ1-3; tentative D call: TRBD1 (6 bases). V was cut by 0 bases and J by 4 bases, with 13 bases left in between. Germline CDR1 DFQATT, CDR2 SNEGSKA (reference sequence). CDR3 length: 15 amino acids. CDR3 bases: TGCAGTGCTAGAGATGGGGGGCGCTTCGGAAACACCATATATTTT. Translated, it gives CSARDGGRFGNTIYF.

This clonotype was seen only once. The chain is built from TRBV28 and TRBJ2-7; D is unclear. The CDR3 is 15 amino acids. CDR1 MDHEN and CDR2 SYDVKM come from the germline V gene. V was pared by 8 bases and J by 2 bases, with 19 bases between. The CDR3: CASLRALGQTYEQYF. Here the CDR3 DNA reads TGTGCCAGCCTCCGGGCCTTGGGTCAAACCTACGAGCAGTACTTC.

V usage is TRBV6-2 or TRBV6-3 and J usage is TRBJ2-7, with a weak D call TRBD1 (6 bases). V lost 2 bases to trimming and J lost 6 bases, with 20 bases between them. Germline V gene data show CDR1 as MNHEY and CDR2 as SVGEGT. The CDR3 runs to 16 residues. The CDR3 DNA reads TGTGCCAGCAGTTACACCAGGGGAGTTTTGGTATCCGAGCAGTACTTC. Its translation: CASSYTRGVLVSEQYF.

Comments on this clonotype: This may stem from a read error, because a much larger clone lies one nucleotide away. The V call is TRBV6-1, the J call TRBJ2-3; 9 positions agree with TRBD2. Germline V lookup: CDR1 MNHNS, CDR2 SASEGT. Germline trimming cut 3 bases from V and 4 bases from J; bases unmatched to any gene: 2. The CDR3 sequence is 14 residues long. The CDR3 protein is CASSDIAGADTQYF. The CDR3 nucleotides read TGTGCCAGCAGTGACATAGCGGGAGCAGATACGCAGTATTTT.

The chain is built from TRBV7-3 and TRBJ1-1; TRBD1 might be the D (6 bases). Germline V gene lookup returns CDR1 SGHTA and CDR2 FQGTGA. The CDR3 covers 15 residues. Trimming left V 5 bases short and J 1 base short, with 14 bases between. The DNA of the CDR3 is TGTGCCAGCAGCCCCACCGGGACACCGAACACTGAAGCTTTCTTT. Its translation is CASSPTGTPNTEAFF.

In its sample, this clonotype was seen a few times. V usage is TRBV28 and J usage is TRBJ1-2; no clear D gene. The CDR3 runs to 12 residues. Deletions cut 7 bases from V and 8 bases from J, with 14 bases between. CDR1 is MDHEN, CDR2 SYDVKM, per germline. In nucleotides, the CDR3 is TGTGCCAGCACCACCCCAACCACGGGCTACACCTTC. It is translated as CASTTPTTGYTF.

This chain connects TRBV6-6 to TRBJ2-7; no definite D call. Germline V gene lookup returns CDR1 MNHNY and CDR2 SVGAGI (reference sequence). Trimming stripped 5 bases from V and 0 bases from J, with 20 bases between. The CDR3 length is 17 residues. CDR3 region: CASSHPRGRINSYEQYF. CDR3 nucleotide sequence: TGTGCCAGCAGTCACCCACGAGGACGGATAAACTCCTACGAGCAGTACTTC.

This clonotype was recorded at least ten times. CDR3 sequence: CASSLLTSGIHEQFF. The CDR3 DNA sequence: TGTGCCAGCAGTTTGCTGACTAGCGGGATCCATGAGCAGTTCTTC. V usage is TRBV27 and J usage is TRBJ2-1; TRBD2 matches 11 bases. V trimming: 3 bases; J trimming: 8 bases; junction bases outside the gene matches: 6. Germline lookup yields CDR1 MNHEY and CDR2 SMNVEV (reference sequence). There are 15 residues in the CDR3.

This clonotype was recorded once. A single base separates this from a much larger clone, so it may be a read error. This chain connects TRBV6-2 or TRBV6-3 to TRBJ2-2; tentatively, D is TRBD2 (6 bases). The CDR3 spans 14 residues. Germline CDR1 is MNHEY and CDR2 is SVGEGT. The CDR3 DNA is TGTGCCAGCAGCTGGGCTAAGTCGAACGGGGGGCTGTTTTTT. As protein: CASSWAKSNGGLFF.

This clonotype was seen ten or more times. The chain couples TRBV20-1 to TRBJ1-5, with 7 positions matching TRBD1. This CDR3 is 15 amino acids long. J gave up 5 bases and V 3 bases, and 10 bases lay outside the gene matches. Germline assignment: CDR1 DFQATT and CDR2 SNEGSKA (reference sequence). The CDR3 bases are TGCAGTGCTAGCTCGAGGGGGCGCCGGGATCAGCCCCAGCATTTT. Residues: CSASSRGRRDQPQHF.

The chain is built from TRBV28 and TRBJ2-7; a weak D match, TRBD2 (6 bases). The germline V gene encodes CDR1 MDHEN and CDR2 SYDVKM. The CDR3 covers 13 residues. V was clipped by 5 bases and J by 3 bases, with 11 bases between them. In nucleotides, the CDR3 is TGTGCCAGCAGTCGGGACTCGCACTACGAGCAGTACTTC. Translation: CASSRDSHYEQYF.

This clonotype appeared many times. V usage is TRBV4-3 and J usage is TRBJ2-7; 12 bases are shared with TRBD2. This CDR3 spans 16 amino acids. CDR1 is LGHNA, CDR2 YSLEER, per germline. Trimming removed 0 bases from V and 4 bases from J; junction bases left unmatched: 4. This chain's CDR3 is CASSQERTSGTYEQYF. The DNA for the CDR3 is TGCGCCAGCAGCCAAGAGCGGACTAGCGGGACGTACGAGCAGTACTTC.

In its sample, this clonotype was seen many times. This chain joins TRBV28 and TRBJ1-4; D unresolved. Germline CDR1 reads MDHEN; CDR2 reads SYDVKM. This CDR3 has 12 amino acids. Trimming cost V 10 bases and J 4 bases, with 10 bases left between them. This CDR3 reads CATTTNNEKLFF. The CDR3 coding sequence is TGTGCCACAACCACAAATAATGAAAAACTGTTTTTT.